The rows below give T cell receptor beta chains drawn from one sample of a study of T-cell memory formation after mild COVID-19. TCRdb called the 5' RACE reads again in MiXCR, with one record for every CDR3 protein. Counted here are 350,000 or so distinct CDR3 sequences, roughly 13% occurring once; the ten biggest clones make up 20% to 25%. Sequenced: PBMCs or a T cell subset sorted from them (not recorded which). These receptors came from a man in his late teens or twenties who had mild COVID-19 (a few samples of this study predate the infection). Cell type and time point are not known. Each CDR3 is given with its conserved first and last residue. The D gene is left open where the match is weak. Clone size is given for some rows only: seen once, a few or many times, or a class if the clone is expanded.

j_gene: TRBJ1-2; d_gene: TRBD1; v_gene: TRBV5-4; abundance: once; CDR3aa: CASQGARGYTF; CDR3nt: TGTGCCAGCCAGGGGGCGCGGGGCTACACCTTC
j_gene: TRBJ1-1; d_gene: .; v_gene: TRBV12-3/TRBV12-4; abundance: many; CDR3aa: CASRGGTEAFF; CDR3nt: TGTGCCAGTAGAGGGGGTACTGAAGCTTTCTTT
j_gene: TRBJ2-1; d_gene: TRBD2; v_gene: TRBV4-3; abundance: .; CDR3aa: CASSQRLAGIVEQFF; CDR3nt: TGCGCCAGCAGCCAACGGCTAGCGGGGATTGTTGAGCAGTTCTTC
j_gene: TRBJ2-5; d_gene: TRBD2; v_gene: TRBV11-2; abundance: .; CDR3aa: CASSLDQWTSGQETQYF; CDR3nt: TGTGCCAGCAGCTTAGATCAGTGGACTAGCGGGCAAGAGACCCAGTACTTC
j_gene: TRBJ1-1; d_gene: .; v_gene: TRBV7-9; abundance: few; CDR3aa: CASRSHGDTEAFF; CDR3nt: TGTGCCAGCAGGTCCCATGGGGACACTGAAGCTTTCTTT
j_gene: TRBJ2-3; d_gene: .; v_gene: TRBV5-1; abundance: .; CDR3aa: CASSSTGVTTDTQYF; CDR3nt: TGCGCCAGCAGCTCGACAGGAGTTACCACAGATACGCAGTATTTT
j_gene: TRBJ1-1; d_gene: .; v_gene: TRBV13; abundance: .; CDR3aa: CASSLKRGMNTEAFF; CDR3nt: TGTGCCAGCAGCTTAAAGCGAGGCATGAACACTGAAGCTTTCTTT
j_gene: TRBJ2-7; d_gene: TRBD2; v_gene: TRBV12-3/TRBV12-4; abundance: few; CDR3aa: CASSFTPGTSGSSYEQYF; CDR3nt: TGTGCCAGCAGTTTCACCCCCGGGACTAGCGGGAGCTCCTACGAGCAGTACTTC
j_gene: TRBJ1-2; d_gene: TRBD1; v_gene: TRBV19; abundance: once; CDR3aa: CASSNRDRYYGYTF; CDR3nt: TGTGCCAGTAGTAACCGGGACAGATATTATGGCTACACCTTC
j_gene: TRBJ2-3; d_gene: .; v_gene: TRBV6-5; abundance: few; CDR3aa: CASRQTGDTQYF; CDR3nt: TGTGCCAGCAGGCAAACAGGAGATACGCAGTATTTT
j_gene: TRBJ2-1; d_gene: TRBD2; v_gene: TRBV20-1; abundance: .; CDR3aa: CSARTLAGGYNEQFF; CDR3nt: TGCAGTGCCCGTACCCTAGCGGGGGGCTACAATGAGCAGTTCTTC
j_gene: TRBJ2-3; d_gene: .; v_gene: TRBV3-1; abundance: few; CDR3aa: CASSQDAGAGTQYF; CDR3nt: TGTGCCAGCAGCCAAGATGCGGGGGCCGGTACGCAGTATTTT
j_gene: TRBJ2-3; d_gene: .; v_gene: TRBV7-2; abundance: .; CDR3aa: CASSPDSGTDTQYF; CDR3nt: TGTGCCAGCAGCCCGGACTCAGGCACAGATACGCAGTATTTT
j_gene: TRBJ1-1; d_gene: TRBD1; v_gene: TRBV27; abundance: few; CDR3aa: CASSLFGQVLNTEAFF; CDR3nt: TGTGCCAGCAGTTTGTTCGGACAGGTCTTAAACACTGAAGCTTTCTTT
j_gene: TRBJ2-5; d_gene: TRBD1; v_gene: TRBV4-3; abundance: .; CDR3aa: CASSQDRDRGWQETQYF; CDR3nt: TGCGCCAGCAGCCAAGACCGGGACAGGGGATGGCAAGAGACCCAGTACTTC
j_gene: TRBJ1-5; d_gene: TRBD1; v_gene: TRBV5-1; abundance: .; CDR3aa: CASSVGQGSNQPQHF; CDR3nt: TGCGCCAGCAGCGTGGGACAGGGGAGCAATCAGCCCCAGCATTTT
j_gene: TRBJ2-6; d_gene: .; v_gene: TRBV9; abundance: .; CDR3aa: CASSIPGAGANVLTF; CDR3nt: TGTGCCAGCAGCATACCAGGGGCTGGGGCCAACGTCCTGACTTTC
j_gene: TRBJ2-1; d_gene: .; v_gene: TRBV12-3/TRBV12-4; abundance: few; CDR3aa: CASSFSGAEQFF; CDR3nt: TGTGCCAGCAGTTTCTCTGGGGCTGAGCAGTTCTTC
j_gene: TRBJ2-1; d_gene: .; v_gene: TRBV7-3; abundance: few; CDR3aa: CASSLMSPSNEQFF; CDR3nt: TGTGCCAGCAGCTTAATGAGCCCCTCTAATGAGCAGTTCTTC
j_gene: TRBJ2-5; d_gene: .; v_gene: TRBV20-1; abundance: .; CDR3aa: CSASGGPQQTQYF; CDR3nt: TGCAGTGCTAGCGGGGGGCCCCAACAGACCCAGTACTTC
j_gene: TRBJ2-2; d_gene: .; v_gene: TRBV5-1; abundance: few; CDR3aa: CASSPDWAGNTGELFF; CDR3nt: TGCGCCAGCAGCCCGGACTGGGCAGGGAACACCGGGGAGCTGTTTTTT
j_gene: TRBJ1-2; d_gene: .; v_gene: TRBV6-1; abundance: many; CDR3aa: CASSEQVGVFSGYTF; CDR3nt: TGTGCCAGCAGTGAACAGGTTGGGGTCTTCAGTGGCTACACCTTC
j_gene: TRBJ2-1; d_gene: TRBD2; v_gene: TRBV29-1; abundance: few; CDR3aa: CSVVLAGSSYNEQFF; CDR3nt: TGCAGCGTGGTTTTAGCGGGGAGCTCCTACAATGAGCAGTTCTTC
j_gene: TRBJ1-2; d_gene: .; v_gene: TRBV27; abundance: few; CDR3aa: CASSFSPLVGDGYTF; CDR3nt: TGTGCCAGCAGTTTTAGTCCTTTAGTAGGGGATGGCTACACCTTC
j_gene: TRBJ1-5; d_gene: TRBD1; v_gene: TRBV5-1; abundance: few; CDR3aa: CASAMNKGARGYQPQHF; CDR3nt: TGCGCCAGCGCCATGAATAAGGGGGCGCGGGGTTATCAGCCCCAGCATTTT
j_gene: TRBJ2-3; d_gene: .; v_gene: TRBV12-3/TRBV12-4; abundance: .; CDR3aa: CASSGDTQYF; CDR3nt: TGTGCCAGCAGTGGCGATACGCAGTATTTT
j_gene: TRBJ1-5; d_gene: .; v_gene: TRBV19; abundance: few; CDR3aa: CASTLSSGPQHF; CDR3nt: TGTGCCAGTACCCTGTCATCGGGGCCCCAGCATTTT
j_gene: TRBJ2-5; d_gene: .; v_gene: TRBV7-8; abundance: .; CDR3aa: CASSGGGGETQYF; CDR3nt: TGTGCATCCTCCGGAGGGGGTGGGGAGACCCAGTACTTC
j_gene: TRBJ2-3; d_gene: .; v_gene: TRBV27; abundance: few; CDR3aa: CASRSSGGTDTQYF; CDR3nt: TGTGCCAGCAGGTCTTCGGGGGGCACAGATACGCAGTATTTT
j_gene: TRBJ1-3; d_gene: TRBD1; v_gene: TRBV6-2/TRBV6-3; abundance: .; CDR3aa: CASRTVGTVSGNTIYF; CDR3nt: TGTGCCAGCAGGACCGTCGGGACAGTCTCTGGAAACACCATATATTTT
j_gene: TRBJ2-5; d_gene: .; v_gene: TRBV5-1; abundance: many; CDR3aa: CASSTTGRLFF; CDR3nt: TGCGCCAGCAGCACCACAGGACGGCTTTTCTTC
j_gene: TRBJ1-2; d_gene: TRBD1; v_gene: TRBV10-2; abundance: few; CDR3aa: CASMTGSYGYTF; CDR3nt: TGCGCCAGCATGACAGGGAGCTATGGCTACACCTTC
j_gene: TRBJ1-4; d_gene: .; v_gene: TRBV7-9; abundance: many; CDR3aa: CASSLVVPDPLHLATNEKLFF; CDR3nt: TGTGCCAGCAGCTTAGTGGTCCCAGATCCTTTACACCTTGCAACTAATGAAAAACTGTTTTTT
j_gene: TRBJ2-7; d_gene: TRBD1; v_gene: TRBV11-2; abundance: .; CDR3aa: CASSYWDRVFEQYF; CDR3nt: TGTGCCAGCAGCTACTGGGACAGGGTATTCGAGCAGTACTTC
j_gene: TRBJ1-2; d_gene: .; v_gene: TRBV5-1; abundance: .; CDR3aa: CASTTSPALYGYTF; CDR3nt: TGCGCCAGCACCACCAGTCCAGCTTTGTATGGCTACACCTTC
j_gene: TRBJ2-5; d_gene: .; v_gene: TRBV11-2; abundance: .; CDR3aa: CASSLDMLTLEAQYF; CDR3nt: TGTGCCAGCAGCTTAGATATGTTGACTTTAGAGGCCCAGTACTTC
j_gene: TRBJ1-6; d_gene: .; v_gene: TRBV4-3; abundance: many; CDR3aa: CASSRGTGLESPLHF; CDR3nt: TGCGCCAGCAGCCGGGGTACAGGGTTGGAATCACCCCTCCACTTT
j_gene: TRBJ1-1; d_gene: .; v_gene: TRBV6-5; abundance: .; CDR3aa: CASSYNPLGTTNTEAFF; CDR3nt: TGTGCCAGCAGTTATAACCCTTTGGGGACAACCAACACTGAAGCTTTCTTT
j_gene: TRBJ2-1; d_gene: TRBD2; v_gene: TRBV7-7; abundance: many; CDR3aa: CASSPYGTSSYFFNEQFF; CDR3nt: TGTGCCAGCAGTCCTTATGGGACTAGCTCGTACTTCTTCAATGAGCAGTTCTTC
j_gene: TRBJ1-1; d_gene: .; v_gene: TRBV6-2/TRBV6-3; abundance: .; CDR3aa: CAGHRDGNTEAFF; CDR3nt: TGTGCCGGACACCGGGACGGGAACACTGAAGCTTTCTTT
j_gene: TRBJ2-5; d_gene: .; v_gene: TRBV7-6; abundance: few; CDR3aa: CASSFRVGGTQYF; CDR3nt: TGTGCCAGCAGCTTCCGGGTGGGGGGGACCCAGTACTTC
j_gene: TRBJ2-5; d_gene: .; v_gene: TRBV7-2; abundance: .; CDR3aa: CASSLGVGRGETQYF; CDR3nt: TGTGCCAGCAGCTTAGGGGTGGGCAGAGGAGAGACCCAGTACTTC
j_gene: TRBJ2-5; d_gene: TRBD2; v_gene: TRBV9; abundance: .; CDR3aa: CASTKTSGGLETQYF; CDR3nt: TGTGCCAGCACCAAGACCTCGGGGGGGTTAGAGACCCAGTACTTC
j_gene: TRBJ2-6; d_gene: TRBD1; v_gene: TRBV25-1; abundance: few; CDR3aa: CASGTGIRGANVLTF; CDR3nt: TGTGCCAGCGGGACAGGGATTCGTGGGGCCAACGTCCTGACTTTC
j_gene: TRBJ1-2; d_gene: .; v_gene: TRBV29-1; abundance: .; CDR3aa: CSVTEGRGYGYTF; CDR3nt: TGCAGCGTAACCGAAGGACGGGGCTATGGCTACACCTTC
j_gene: TRBJ2-7; d_gene: .; v_gene: TRBV7-6; abundance: .; CDR3aa: CASSLGLTTYEQYF; CDR3nt: TGTGCCAGCAGCTTAGGACTGACCACCTACGAGCAGTACTTC
j_gene: TRBJ2-3; d_gene: .; v_gene: TRBV10-3; abundance: .; CDR3aa: CAISESGTHNGDTQYF; CDR3nt: TGTGCCATCAGTGAGTCGGGGACACATAACGGGGATACGCAGTATTTT
j_gene: TRBJ1-5; d_gene: .; v_gene: TRBV24-1; abundance: .; CDR3aa: CATSDPHQPQHF; CDR3nt: TGTGCCACCAGTGATCCGCATCAGCCCCAGCATTTT
j_gene: TRBJ2-5; d_gene: .; v_gene: TRBV7-9; abundance: few; CDR3aa: CASSPGTGQQETQYF; CDR3nt: TGTGCCAGCAGCCCAGGAACGGGACAACAAGAGACCCAGTACTTC
j_gene: TRBJ1-5; d_gene: .; v_gene: TRBV10-3; abundance: few; CDR3aa: CAISESTANINQPQHF; CDR3nt: TGTGCCATCAGTGAGTCGACAGCAAATATAAATCAGCCCCAGCATTTT
j_gene: TRBJ1-1; d_gene: .; v_gene: TRBV15; abundance: .; CDR3aa: CATSRDPPDAEDTEAFF; CDR3nt: TGTGCCACCAGCAGAGATCCCCCGGATGCGGAGGACACTGAAGCTTTCTTT
j_gene: TRBJ2-3; d_gene: TRBD2; v_gene: TRBV28; abundance: .; CDR3aa: CASSDLGASGGDTQYF; CDR3nt: TGTGCCAGCAGTGACCTCGGGGCTAGCGGGGGAGATACGCAGTATTTT
j_gene: TRBJ2-1; d_gene: .; v_gene: TRBV7-9; abundance: few; CDR3aa: CASSLLTGMGRNEQFF; CDR3nt: TGTGCCAGCAGCTTACTTACCGGGATGGGACGAAATGAGCAGTTCTTC
j_gene: TRBJ2-1; d_gene: TRBD2; v_gene: TRBV20-1; abundance: few; CDR3aa: CSSSGASSYNEQFF; CDR3nt: TGCAGTAGTAGCGGGGCTAGCTCCTACAATGAGCAGTTCTTC